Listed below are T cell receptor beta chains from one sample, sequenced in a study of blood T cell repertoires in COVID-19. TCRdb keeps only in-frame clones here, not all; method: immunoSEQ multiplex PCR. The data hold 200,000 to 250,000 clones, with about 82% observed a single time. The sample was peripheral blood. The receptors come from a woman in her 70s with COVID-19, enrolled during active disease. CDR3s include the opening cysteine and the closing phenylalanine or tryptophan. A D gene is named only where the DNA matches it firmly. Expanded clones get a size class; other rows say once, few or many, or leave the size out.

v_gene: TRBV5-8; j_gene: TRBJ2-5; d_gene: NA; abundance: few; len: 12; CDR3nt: TGTGCCAGCAGCTTGGTCGTCGAGACCCAGTACTTC; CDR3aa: CASSLVVETQYF
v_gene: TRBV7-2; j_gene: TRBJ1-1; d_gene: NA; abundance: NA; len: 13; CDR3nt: TGTGCCAGCAGCGAACACAGGAACACTGAAGCTTTCTTT; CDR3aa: CASSEHRNTEAFF
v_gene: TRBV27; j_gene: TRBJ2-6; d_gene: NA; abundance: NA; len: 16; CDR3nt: TGTGCCAGCAGTTACGTTGGGCTCTCTGGGGCCAACGTCCTGACTTTC; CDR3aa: CASSYVGLSGANVLTF
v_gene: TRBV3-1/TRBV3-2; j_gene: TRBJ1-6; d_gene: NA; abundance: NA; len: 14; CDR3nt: TGTGCCAGCAGCCAGGCGGACAGACGGTCACCCCTCCACTTT; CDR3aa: CASSQADRRSPLHF
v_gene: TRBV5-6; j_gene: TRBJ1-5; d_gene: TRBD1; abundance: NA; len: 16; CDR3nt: TGTGCCAGCAGCTTGGGCCGCGGGACAGGTCATCAGCCCCAGCATTTT; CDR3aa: CASSLGRGTGHQPQHF
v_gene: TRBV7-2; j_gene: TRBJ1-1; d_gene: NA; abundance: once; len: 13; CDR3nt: TGTGCCAGCAGCTTAGTGAGCGGGGCTGGAGCTTTCTTT; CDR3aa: CASSLVSGAGAFF
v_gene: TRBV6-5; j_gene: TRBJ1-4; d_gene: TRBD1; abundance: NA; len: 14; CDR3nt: TGTGCCAGCCGTCTATCAGGGGGCTGGGAAAAACTGTTTTTT; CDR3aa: CASRLSGGWEKLFF
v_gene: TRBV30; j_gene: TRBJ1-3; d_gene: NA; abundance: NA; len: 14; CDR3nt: TGTGCCTGGAGTGCGGACCCGACAGGCAGCACCATATATTTT; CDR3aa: CAWSADPTGSTIYF
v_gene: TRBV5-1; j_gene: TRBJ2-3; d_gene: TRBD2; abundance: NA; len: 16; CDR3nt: TGCGCCAGCAGCCCGGGGGGGGCCGGGAAGACAGATACGCAGTATTTT; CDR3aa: CASSPGGAGKTDTQYF
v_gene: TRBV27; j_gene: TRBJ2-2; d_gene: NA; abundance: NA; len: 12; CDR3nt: TGTGCCAGTCGAGGTGGGACCGGGGAGCTGTTTTTT; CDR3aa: CASRGGTGELFF
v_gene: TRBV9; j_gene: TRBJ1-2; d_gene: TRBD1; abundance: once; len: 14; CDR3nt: TGTGCCAGCAGCGTAGGTACAGGGGTCTATGGCTACACCTTC; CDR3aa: CASSVGTGVYGYTF
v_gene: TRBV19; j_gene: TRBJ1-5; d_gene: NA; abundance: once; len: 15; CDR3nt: TGTGCCAGCCAGACCGACAGTACTGGCAATCAGCCCCAGCATTTT; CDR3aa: CASQTDSTGNQPQHF
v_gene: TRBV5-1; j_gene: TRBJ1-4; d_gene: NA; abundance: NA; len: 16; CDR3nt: TGCGCCAGCAGCCCGGCCTGGGGCGGCCATAATGAAAAACTGTTTTTT; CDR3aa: CASSPAWGGHNEKLFF
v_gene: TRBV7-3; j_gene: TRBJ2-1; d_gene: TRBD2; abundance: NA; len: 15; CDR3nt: TGTGCCAGCAGCTTCACTAGCGGGGGCTACAATGAGCAGTTCTTC; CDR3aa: CASSFTSGGYNEQFF
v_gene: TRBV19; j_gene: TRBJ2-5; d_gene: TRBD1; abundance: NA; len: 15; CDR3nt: TGTGCCAGCACTGGGACAGCGAGCTTCCAAGAGACCCAGTACTTC; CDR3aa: CASTGTASFQETQYF